This T cell receptor (beta chain) emerged from a study of PD-L1 blockade in urothelial cancer. The wider study: Before enrollment, 0 to 3 chemotherapy regimens had been given to patients. Researchers looked at the blood 3 weeks (second dose) and 6 weeks after treatment began. Regarding the study as a whole: Lower than median blood TCR clonality before treatment predicted better survival.

As to this clone: Its antigen is not identified.

Sample time point: pretreatment peripheral blood. The CDR3 runs 16 residues. The germline V gene encodes CDR1 SGHRS and CDR2 YFSETQ. V shed 5 bases and J 0 bases; nucleotides not matched to a gene: 9. Using immunoSEQ multiplex PCR, the repertoire was profiled, and TCRdb retains in-frame clones only, with some absent. The table lists some 45,000 clones, 88% of them singletons. The receptor was isolated from a donor over 35 with urothelial cancer. The starting material was PBMCs, obtained around atezolizumab (anti-PD-L1) treatment. The chain is built from TRBV5-1 and TRBJ1-2; 8 nucleotides agree with TRBD1. The CDR3 loop is CASSPQIRGPNYGYTF. The DNA of the CDR3 is TGCGCCAGCAGTCCTCAAATCAGGGGGCCTAACTATGGCTACACCTTC.